This TCR beta chain stems from a study of cytomegalovirus exposure and HLA in healthy donors. The CDR3 runs to 14 residues. CDR1 is SQVTM and CDR2 is ANQGSEA in the germline V gene. Losses at the gene ends were 3 bases for V and 4 bases for J; bases not matched to a gene: 3. This PCR relied on a set of 60 Vbeta primers and 13 Jbeta primers. The assay was immunoSEQ multiplex PCR, and TCRdb's table has in-frame clones only and misses some. There are roughly 150,000 clones in the sample; 75% occur only once, and 11% lies in the top ten. Input material: PBMCs. The source of this sequence is a man aged 18 to 30 in good health and CMV-seropositive. The chain recombines TRBV29-1 with TRBJ2-1, with 10 nucleotides matching TRBD2. The CDR3 DNA follows: TGCAGCGTTGACGGACTAGCGGTATACAATGAGCAGTTCTTC. Amino acid sequence: CSVDGLAVYNEQFF.